One sample yielded the 5 T cell receptor beta chains listed below, sequenced in a study of OX40 agonist ivuxolimab in advanced cancers. Some clones are missing from TCRdb's copy, which holds only in-frame ones; the method was immunoSEQ multiplex PCR. The sample gives approximately 2,200 clones, about four fifths of which show up once; about 18% is in the top ten. Sequenced material: CD4+ or CD8+ T cells sorted from blood, taken in a trial of the OX40 agonist ivuxolimab. Source of these receptors: an adult with an advanced solid tumor such as melanoma, head and neck, liver or kidney cancer.

The chain combines TRBV5-1 with TRBJ2-1; 8 positions agree with TRBD2. The ends lost 0 bases at V and 8 bases at J; junction bases unmatched: 7. Per germline, CDR1 SGHRS and CDR2 YFSETQ. CDR3 length: 15 amino acids. This CDR3 is CASSLEGLDLDEQFF. The CDR3 DNA follows: TGCGCCAGCAGCTTGGAGGGACTAGATCTCGATGAGCAGTTCTTC.

The chain recombines TRBV11-1 with TRBJ1-2; D might be TRBD1 (6 bases). There are 15 residues in the CDR3. CDR1 and CDR2 (germline): SGHAT, FQDESV (reference sequence). Trimming stripped 4 bases from V and 6 bases from J, with 18 bases between. The DNA of the CDR3 is TGTGCCAGCAGCTCGCACAACAGGGTACGGAATGGCTACACCTTC. This codes for CASSSHNRVRNGYTF.

The chain couples TRBV6-1 to TRBJ2-7; no reliable D call. The germline V gene has CDR1 MNHNS and CDR2 SASEGT. Trimming pared 8 bases from V and 3 bases from J, leaving 8 bases between. The CDR3 runs 11 residues. The CDR3 DNA follows: TGTGCCAGCTTATATTTCTACGAGCAGTACTTC. Its translation: CASLYFYEQYF.

The chain joins TRBV7-9 to TRBJ1-2; D gene ambiguous. CDR3 size: 13 residues. Germline V CDR1 and CDR2: SEHNR, FQNEAQ (reference sequence). The V end was cut by 4 bases, the J end by 8 bases, with 14 bases between. CDR3 residues: CASSSDHRGGYTF. The CDR3 DNA reads as TGTGCCAGCAGCTCGGACCATCGGGGAGGCTACACCTTC.

The genes are TRBV7-9 and TRBJ2-1, with D tentatively TRBD1 (5 bases). Trimming took 3 bases from V and 3 from J, leaving 9 bases between them. Germline V gives CDR1 SEHNR, CDR2 FQNEAQ (reference sequence). This CDR3 has 14 residues. The CDR3 coding sequence is TGTGCCAGCAGCTTGGGGCCAGACTACAATGAGCAGTTCTTC. Translating gives CASSLGPDYNEQFF.